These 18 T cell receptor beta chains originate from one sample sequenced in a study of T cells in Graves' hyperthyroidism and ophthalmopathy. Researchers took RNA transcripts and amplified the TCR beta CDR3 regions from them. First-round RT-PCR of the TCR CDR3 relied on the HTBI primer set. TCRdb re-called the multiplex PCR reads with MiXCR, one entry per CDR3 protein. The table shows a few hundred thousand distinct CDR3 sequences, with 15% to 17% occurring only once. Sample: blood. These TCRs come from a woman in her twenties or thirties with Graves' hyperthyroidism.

The CDR3 loop reads CAWSFRTSGRVADTQYF. The CDR3 DNA follows: TGTGCCTGGAGTTTTAGGACTAGCGGGAGAGTCGCAGATACGCAGTATTTT. V is TRBV30 and J is TRBJ2-3, with 13 nucleotides matching TRBD2. V lost 2 bases and J lost 4; bases outside the gene matches: 9. The length of the CDR3 is 17 residues. CDR1 and CDR2 (germline): GTSNPN, SVGIG (reference sequence).

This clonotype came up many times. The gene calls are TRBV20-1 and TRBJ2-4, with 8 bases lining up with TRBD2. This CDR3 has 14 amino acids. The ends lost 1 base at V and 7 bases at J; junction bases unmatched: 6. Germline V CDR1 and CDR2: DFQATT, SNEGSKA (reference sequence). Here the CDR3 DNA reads TGCAGTGCTAGAGTAAGCGGGAGCTCTAACATTCAGTACTTC. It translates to CSARVSGSSNIQYF.

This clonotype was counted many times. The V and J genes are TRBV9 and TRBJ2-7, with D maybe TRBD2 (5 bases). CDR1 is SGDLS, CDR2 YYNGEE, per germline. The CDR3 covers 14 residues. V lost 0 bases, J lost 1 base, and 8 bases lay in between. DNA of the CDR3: TGTGCCAGCAGCGTAGATGGAGGATCCTACGAGCAGTACTTC. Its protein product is CASSVDGGSYEQYF.

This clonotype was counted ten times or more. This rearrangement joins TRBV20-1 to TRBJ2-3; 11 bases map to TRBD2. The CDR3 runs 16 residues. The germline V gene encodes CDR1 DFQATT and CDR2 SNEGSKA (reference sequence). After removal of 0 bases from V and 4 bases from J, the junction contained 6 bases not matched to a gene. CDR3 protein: CSARDLLAGASDTQYF. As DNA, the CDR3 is TGCAGTGCTAGAGATCTACTAGCGGGAGCTTCAGATACGCAGTATTTT.

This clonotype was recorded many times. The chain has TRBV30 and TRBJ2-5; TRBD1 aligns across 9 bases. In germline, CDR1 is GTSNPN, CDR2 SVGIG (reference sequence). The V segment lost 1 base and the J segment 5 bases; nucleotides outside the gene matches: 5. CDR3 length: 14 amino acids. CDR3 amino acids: CAWSADRGGETQYF. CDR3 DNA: TGTGCCTGGAGTGCGGACAGGGGCGGTGAGACCCAGTACTTC.

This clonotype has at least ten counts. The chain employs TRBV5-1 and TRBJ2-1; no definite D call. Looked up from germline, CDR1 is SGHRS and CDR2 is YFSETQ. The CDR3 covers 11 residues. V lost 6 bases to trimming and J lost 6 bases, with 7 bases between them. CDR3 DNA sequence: TGCGCCAGCACCGCTAGCAATGAGCAGTTCTTC. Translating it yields CASTASNEQFF.

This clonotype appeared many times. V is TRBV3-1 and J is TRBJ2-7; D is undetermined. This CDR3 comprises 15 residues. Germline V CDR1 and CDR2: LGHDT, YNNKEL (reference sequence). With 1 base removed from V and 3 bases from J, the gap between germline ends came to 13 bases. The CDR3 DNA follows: TGTGCCAGCAGCCAAGTGGCCCAGAGCCTCTACGAGCAGTACTTC. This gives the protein CASSQVAQSLYEQYF.

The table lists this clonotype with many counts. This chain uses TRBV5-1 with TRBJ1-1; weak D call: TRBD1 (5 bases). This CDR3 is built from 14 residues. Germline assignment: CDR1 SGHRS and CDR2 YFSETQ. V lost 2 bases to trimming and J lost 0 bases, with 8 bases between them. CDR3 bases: TGCGCCAGCAGCTTAGGGACGTTGAACACTGAAGCTTTCTTT. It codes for CASSLGTLNTEAFF.

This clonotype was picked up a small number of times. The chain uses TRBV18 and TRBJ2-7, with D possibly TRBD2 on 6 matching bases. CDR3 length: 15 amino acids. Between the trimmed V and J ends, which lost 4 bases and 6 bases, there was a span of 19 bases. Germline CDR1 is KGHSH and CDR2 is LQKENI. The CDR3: CASSLTGTVEGEQYF. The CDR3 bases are TGTGCCAGCTCACTAACCGGGACTGTCGAAGGCGAGCAGTACTTC.

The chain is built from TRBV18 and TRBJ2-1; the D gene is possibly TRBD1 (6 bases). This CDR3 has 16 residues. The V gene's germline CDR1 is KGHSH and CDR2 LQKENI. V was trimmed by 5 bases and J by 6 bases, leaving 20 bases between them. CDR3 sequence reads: CASSSKEVRGGNEQFF. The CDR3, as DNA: TGTGCCAGCTCATCAAAGGAGGTCAGGGGTGGCAATGAGCAGTTCTTC.

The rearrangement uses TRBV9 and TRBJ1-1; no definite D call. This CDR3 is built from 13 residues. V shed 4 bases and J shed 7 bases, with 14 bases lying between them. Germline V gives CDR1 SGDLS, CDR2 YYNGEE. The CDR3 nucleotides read TGTGCCAGCAGCCCGAAACCCCAAGGTGAAGCTTTCTTT. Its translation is CASSPKPQGEAFF. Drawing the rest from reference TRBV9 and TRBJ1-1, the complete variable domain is DSGVTQTPKHLITATGQRVTLRCSPRSGDLSVYWYQQSLDQGLQFLIQYYNGEERAKGNILERFSAQQFPDLHSELNLSSLELGDSALYFCASSPKPQGEAFFGQGTRLTVV.

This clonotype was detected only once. In DNA form, the CDR3 reads TGTGCCAGCAGTTTATTAACGCCCGGGTTAGATACGCAGTATTTT. Its translation: CASSLLTPGLDTQYF. The chain employs TRBV27 and TRBJ2-3; D is unclear. Between the trimmed V and J ends, which lost 1 base and 5 bases, there was a span of 13 bases. The germline V gene has CDR1 MNHEY and CDR2 SMNVEV (reference sequence). CDR3 size: 15 residues.

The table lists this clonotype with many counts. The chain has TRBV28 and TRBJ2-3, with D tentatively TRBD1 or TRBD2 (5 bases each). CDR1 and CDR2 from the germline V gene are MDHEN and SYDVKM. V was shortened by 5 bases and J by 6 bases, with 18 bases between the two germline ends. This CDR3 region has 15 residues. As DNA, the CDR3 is TGTGCCAGCAGTCCCGGGACCGGGGTTAGGGATACGCAGTATTTT. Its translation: CASSPGTGVRDTQYF.

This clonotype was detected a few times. Here the CDR3 DNA reads TGTGCCAGCAGCGTAGCTCCGGACAGGGCATCGGGTGAAGCTTTCTTT. This sequence encodes CASSVAPDRASGEAFF. V usage is TRBV9 and J usage is TRBJ1-1; 8 bases map to TRBD1. The V gene's germline CDR1 is SGDLS and CDR2 YYNGEE. The CDR3 consists of 16 residues. J was trimmed by 7 bases and V by 0 bases; bases with no gene match: 11.

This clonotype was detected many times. The CDR3 nucleotides are TGCAGTGCTGGGCTCCCCCGGACAGATACGCAGTATTTT. Residues: CSAGLPRTDTQYF. The chain uses TRBV20-1 and TRBJ2-3; D is unresolved. Between the trimmed V and J ends, which lost 5 bases and 3 bases, there was a span of 12 bases. The CDR3 runs 13 residues. CDR1 and CDR2 (germline): DFQATT, SNEGSKA (reference sequence).

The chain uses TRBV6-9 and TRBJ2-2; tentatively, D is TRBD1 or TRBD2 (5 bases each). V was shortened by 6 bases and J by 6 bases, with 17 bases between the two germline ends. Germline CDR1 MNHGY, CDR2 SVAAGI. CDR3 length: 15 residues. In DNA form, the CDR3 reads TGTGCCAGCAGATTCGGGGTCGTGGGGGCCGGGGAGCTGTTTTTT. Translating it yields CASRFGVVGAGELFF.

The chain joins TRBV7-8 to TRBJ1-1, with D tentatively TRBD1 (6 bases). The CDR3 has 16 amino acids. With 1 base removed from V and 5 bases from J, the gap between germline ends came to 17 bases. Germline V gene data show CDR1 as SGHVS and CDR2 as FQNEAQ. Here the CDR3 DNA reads TGTGCCAGCAGCTTAGTGGTGACAGGCGGCGGGACTGAAGCTTTCTTT. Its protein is CASSLVVTGGGTEAFF. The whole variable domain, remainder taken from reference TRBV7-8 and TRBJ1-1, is GAGVSQSPRYKVAKRGQDVALRCDPISGHVSLFWYQQALGQGPEFLTYFQNEAQLDKSGLPSDRFFAERPEGSVSTLKIQRTQQEDSAVYLCASSLVVTGGGTEAFFGQGTRLTVV.

CDR3 amino acids: CASSLATGDQETQYF. DNA of the CDR3: TGTGCCAGCAGCTTAGCAACCGGGGACCAAGAGACCCAGTACTTC. The chain employs TRBV7-9 and TRBJ2-5; D perhaps matches TRBD2 (5 bases). With 0 bases removed from V and 0 bases from J, the gap between germline ends came to 8 bases. Germline CDR1 reads SEHNR; CDR2 reads FQNEAQ (reference sequence). The CDR3 is 15 amino acids.